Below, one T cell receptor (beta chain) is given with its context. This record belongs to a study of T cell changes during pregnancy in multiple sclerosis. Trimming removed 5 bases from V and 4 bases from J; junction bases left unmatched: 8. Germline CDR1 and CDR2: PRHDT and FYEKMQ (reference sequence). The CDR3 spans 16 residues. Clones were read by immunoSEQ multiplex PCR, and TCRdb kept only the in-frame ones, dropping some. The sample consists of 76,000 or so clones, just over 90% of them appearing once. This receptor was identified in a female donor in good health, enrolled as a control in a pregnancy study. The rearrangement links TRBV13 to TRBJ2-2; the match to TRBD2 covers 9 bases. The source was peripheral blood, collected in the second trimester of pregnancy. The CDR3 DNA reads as TGTGCCAGCAGCCCTCAGGGACTAGCAGGCACCGGGGAGCTGTTTTTT. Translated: CASSPQGLAGTGELFF.